This T cell receptor beta chain was found in a study of CD8 T cells in Susac syndrome. CDR1 and CDR2 from the germline V gene are MNHEY and SVGAGI. The CDR3 has 15 amino acids. With 6 bases removed from V and 0 bases from J, the gap between germline ends came to 12 bases. With random hexamers, about 0.5 to 1 ug RNA was reverse transcribed. In TCRdb, the immunoSEQ multiplex PCR reads were re-called with MiXCR into one record per CDR3 protein. The sample gives some 150,000 distinct CDR3 sequences, about 94% of which show up once; 0.2% to 0.25% is in the top ten. This TCR came from a human donor with multiple sclerosis. V and J are TRBV6-5 and TRBJ2-1; tentatively, D is TRBD1 (6 bases). Material for sequencing was CD8+ T cells from PBMCs. The DNA for the CDR3 is TGTGCCAGCAGACCCGGACAGTTCTCCTACAATGAGCAGTTCTTC. Translating gives CASRPGQFSYNEQFF.